This T cell receptor beta chain stems from a study of graft-versus-host responses after intestinal transplantation. Study at large: Recipients were all induced with anti-thymocyte globulin, then given tacrolimus and steroids for about three years. Study findings and constraints: In patients with graft-donor T cell macrochimerism, allograft graft-versus-host to host-versus-graft clonal ratios were high.

Turning to this clone: Its antigen is not identified.

Generated by immunoSEQ multiplex PCR, the TCRdb table keeps only in-frame clones and is missing some. Altogether 15,000 or so clones are present, around 90% being singletons, with the ten largest covering 5% to 6.5%. The sequence derives from a human patient who received an intestinal transplant, so some T cells may come from the graft donor. The sequenced sample was PBMCs, obtained approximately 3.5 months after intestinal transplant.

CDR3: CASSLRAGGTEAFF. Written as DNA, the CDR3 is TGCGCCAGCAGCCTCCGGGCCGGGGGCACTGAAGCTTTCTTT. V usage is TRBV5-1 and J usage is TRBJ1-1, with D possibly being TRBD1 (5 bases). V dropped 4 bases and J dropped 4 bases, with 14 bases sitting between them. Germline CDR1 reads SGHRS; CDR2 reads YFSETQ. The CDR3 spans 14 residues.